The TCR beta chain under discussion was sequenced for a study of shared clonotypes between healthy human individuals. CDR1 SGHDT and CDR2 YYEEEE come from the germline V gene. Trimming removed 2 bases from V and 4 bases from J, with 9 bases in between. The CDR3 runs to 13 residues. Clones were read by immunoSEQ multiplex PCR, and TCRdb kept only the in-frame ones, dropping some. The table records some 2.1 million clones, 90% to 95% of them present only once. Adults of Caucasian background living in Nashville, Tennessee made up all donors. The sample was naive CD4+ T cells sorted from blood. The subset: CD45RA+ positively selected. The genes are TRBV5-6 and TRBJ1-2; D remains unclear. The clonotype was recovered from a man aged 18 to 30 in good health. CDR3 protein: CASSFEGGYGYTF. CDR3 DNA sequence: TGTGCCAGCAGCTTCGAGGGAGGCTATGGCTACACCTTC.